The 28 T cell receptor beta chains in this list originate from one sample, sequenced in a study of T cell responses to AZD1222 COVID-19 vaccine. The assay was immunoSEQ multiplex PCR, and TCRdb's table has in-frame clones only and misses some. The data show 150,000 or so clones, with around 88% seen just once and approximately 2.3% held by the top ten. Material: peripheral blood, obtained on day 0 of AZD1222 vaccination. These receptor sequences come from an adult in good health.

The chain joins TRBV18 to TRBJ2-5, with 10 bases fitting TRBD1. The germline gives CDR1 KGHSH, CDR2 LQKENI. V shed 3 bases, J shed 5 bases, and the junction held 12 bases outside the gene matches. The CDR3 contains 17 residues. The CDR3 reads CASSPSTGGSLGETQYF. The DNA of the CDR3 is TGTGCCAGCTCACCGTCGACAGGGGGCAGTTTGGGGGAGACCCAGTACTTC.

This clone was detected a few times. The chain uses TRBV6-2 or TRBV6-3 and TRBJ1-1; D is ambiguous. From germline, CDR1 is MNHEY and CDR2 SVGEGT. The V end lost 6 bases, the J end lost 0 bases, and 11 bases lay between the germline ends. This CDR3 is 14 amino acids long. CDR3 region: CASSSLGVNTEAFF. The CDR3 DNA follows: TGTGCCAGCAGCTCCCTCGGGGTGAACACTGAAGCTTTCTTT.

The chain links TRBV18 to TRBJ2-6; no clear D gene. V was trimmed by 8 bases and J by 1 base, leaving 6 bases between them. Per the germline V gene, CDR1 is KGHSH and CDR2 is LQKENI. There are 13 residues in the CDR3. CDR3: CASTGSGANVLTF. The CDR3 region has the DNA TGTGCCAGCACCGGATCTGGGGCCAACGTCCTGACTTTC.

The J gene is TRBJ1-2, the V gene TRBV28; the match to TRBD1 covers 8 bases. The J segment lost 0 bases and the V segment lost 6 bases, leaving 3 bases of the junction unmatched. This CDR3 spans 14 amino acids. Germline V gene data show CDR1 as MDHEN and CDR2 as SYDVKM. CDR3: CASRRTGSNYGYTF. The CDR3 DNA reads as TGTGCCAGCAGACGGACAGGGTCTAACTATGGCTACACCTTC.

This chain uses TRBV25-1 with TRBJ1-1; no definite D call. Germline V gene data show CDR1 as MGHDK and CDR2 as SYGVNS. The CDR3 has 13 amino acids. Trimming took off 4 bases at V and 4 bases at J, with 10 bases between the two ends. The CDR3 loop reads CASSGKGTTEAFF. The CDR3 nucleotides read TGTGCCAGCAGTGGAAAGGGAACCACTGAAGCTTTCTTT.

This clone showed up just a few times. The chain's CDR3 is CAIRGSSSYEQYF. CDR3 DNA sequence: TGTGCCATCCGAGGCTCCAGCTCCTACGAGCAGTACTTC. The V call is TRBV10-3, the J call TRBJ2-7, with no clear D. V lost 8 bases and J 0 bases, leaving 11 bases between the germline ends. The germline gives CDR1 ENHRY, CDR2 SYGVKD. This CDR3 region has 13 residues.

The chain combines TRBV6-2 or TRBV6-3 with TRBJ1-2, with D perhaps TRBD1 (5 bases). The germline V gene encodes CDR1 MNHEY and CDR2 SVGEGT. Trimming left V 6 bases short and J 8 bases short, with 10 bases between. This CDR3 is built from 11 residues. This chain's CDR3 is CASSRAYGYTF. CDR3 nucleotide sequence: TGTGCCAGCAGCAGGGCTTACGGCTACACCTTC.

The chain joins TRBV29-1 to TRBJ1-1, with TRBD1 as a possible D gene (5 bases). Germline loops: CDR1 SQVTM, CDR2 ANQGSEA. This CDR3 spans 13 amino acids. V lost 1 base, J lost 1 base, and 7 bases lay in between. DNA for the CDR3: TGCAGCGTTGAAGTGGGGGGGAACACTGAAGCTTTCTTT. Amino acid sequence: CSVEVGGNTEAFF. The full variable domain, in which reference TRBV29-1 and TRBJ1-1 provide the parts outside the CDR3, is SAVISQKPSRDICQRGTSLTIQCQVDSQVTMMFWYRQQPGQSLTLIATANQGSEATYESGFVIDKFPISRPNLTFSTLTVSNMSPEDSSIYLCSVEVGGNTEAFFGQGTRLTVV.

The genes are TRBV28 and TRBJ1-3; no definite D call. CDR1 and CDR2 (germline): MDHEN, SYDVKM. This CDR3 contains 14 residues. Deletions cut 9 bases from V and 4 bases from J, with 16 bases between. The CDR3 sequence: CASDTRTGGNTIYF. CDR3 in DNA: TGTGCCAGTGATACCAGGACGGGGGGAAACACCATATATTTT.

The rearrangement links TRBV21-1 to TRBJ1-6. TRBV21-1 is tagged as a pseudogene. This CDR3 is 16 amino acids long. The CDR3 here is CASSKVGSSYNSPLHF. The CDR3 nucleotides read TGTGCCAGCAGCAAAGTCGGCAGCTCCTATAATTCACCCCTCCACTTT.

The V and J genes are TRBV18 and TRBJ1-5, with D uncertain. The CDR3 sequence is 14 residues long. Germline V lookup: CDR1 KGHSH, CDR2 LQKENI. Trimming stripped 6 bases from V and 2 bases from J, with 11 bases between. The CDR3: CASSPTGGNQPQHF. The CDR3 DNA follows: TGTGCCAGCTCCCCAACGGGAGGCAATCAGCCCCAGCATTTT.

The V and J genes are TRBV29-1 and TRBJ2-5; weak D call: TRBD1 (5 bases). In germline, CDR1 is SQVTM, CDR2 ANQGSEA. V lost 4 bases, J lost 5 bases, and 11 bases lay in between. The CDR3 covers 12 residues. CDR3 region: CSVVRGGETQYF. In DNA form, the CDR3 reads TGCAGCGTTGTTAGGGGTGGGGAGACCCAGTACTTC.

The rearrangement joins TRBV28 to TRBJ1-2; D is unclear. Germline-derived CDR1 and CDR2 are MDHEN and SYDVKM. This CDR3 spans 15 amino acids. Trimming removed 3 bases at V and 6 bases at J, with 17 bases between. DNA for the CDR3: TGTGCCAGCAGTTTCACGTTCGCGGGCCGCAATGGCTACACCTTC. Translated, it gives CASSFTFAGRNGYTF.

The gene calls are TRBV2 and TRBJ1-2; 10 bases align to TRBD1. In germline, CDR1 is SNHLY, CDR2 FYNNEI. The CDR3 is made up of 13 amino acids. Trimming at V came to 4 bases and at J to 5 bases, leaving 1 base not matched to a gene. CDR3 amino acids: CASSGTGGYGYTF. DNA for the CDR3: TGTGCCAGCAGTGGGACAGGGGGGTATGGCTACACCTTC.

V is TRBV5-1 and J is TRBJ1-1; 8 bases fit TRBD1. CDR1 is SGHRS, CDR2 YFSETQ, per germline. The CDR3 has 14 residues. The ends lost 0 bases at V and 4 bases at J; junction bases unmatched: 2. Here the CDR3 DNA reads TGCGCCAGCAGCTTGGGGACAGGGATCACTGAAGCTTTCTTT. It codes for CASSLGTGITEAFF.

The chain joins TRBV30 to TRBJ1-2; D is unclear. Germline-derived CDR1 and CDR2 are GTSNPN and SVGIG (reference sequence). This CDR3 comprises 11 residues. Trimming took 8 bases from V and 3 from J, leaving 10 bases between them. CDR3 in DNA: TGTGCCCTCAGACCGGACTATGGCTACACCTTC. Protein sequence: CALRPDYGYTF.

The rearrangement uses TRBV9 and TRBJ2-1; maybe TRBD2 (6 bases). CDR3 length equals 14 residues. CDR1 and CDR2 from the germline V gene are SGDLS and YYNGEE. Trimming removed 3 bases from V and 8 bases from J, with 15 bases in between. The CDR3 DNA reads TGTGCCAGCAGCGCTGGAGGGTGGGCGGATGAGCAGTTCTTC. This encodes CASSAGGWADEQFF.

The chain joins TRBV6-2 or TRBV6-3 to TRBJ2-2, with D perhaps TRBD1 (5 bases). This CDR3 spans 13 amino acids. Trimming stripped 5 bases from V and 3 bases from J, with 7 bases between. Germline V gene lookup returns CDR1 MNHEY and CDR2 SVGEGT. This chain's CDR3 is CASSLRDTGELFF. CDR3 DNA sequence: TGTGCCAGCAGTCTCAGGGACACCGGGGAGCTGTTTTTT.

J is TRBJ1-5 and V is TRBV7-8; D is perhaps TRBD1 (5 bases). There are 18 residues in the CDR3. Trimming cost V 6 bases and J 0 bases, with 21 bases left between them. Looked up from germline, CDR1 is SGHVS and CDR2 is FQNEAQ. In nucleotides, the CDR3 is TGTGCCAGCAGTCTAGGGAACCAGGGTGGGCATAGCAATCAGCCCCAGCATTTT. It translates to CASSLGNQGGHSNQPQHF. The whole variable domain, filled in from reference TRBV7-8 and TRBJ1-5, reads GAGVSQSPRYKVAKRGQDVALRCDPISGHVSLFWYQQALGQGPEFLTYFQNEAQLDKSGLPSDRFFAERPEGSVSTLKIQRTQQEDSAVYLCASSLGNQGGHSNQPQHFGDGTRLSIL.

At least ten counts were recorded for this clone. The genes are TRBV6-5 and TRBJ2-7; 8 bases map to TRBD1. Germline-derived CDR1 and CDR2 are MNHEY and SVGAGI. The CDR3 extends over 15 amino acids. Trimming cost V 6 bases and J 5 bases; bases outside gene matches: 12. The CDR3 DNA reads TGTGCCAGCAGACCCGGAGGGGACAGGTCTGACGAGCAGTACTTC. This encodes CASRPGGDRSDEQYF.

The rearrangement uses TRBV27 and TRBJ1-2; a possible D gene is TRBD1 (5 bases). With 11 bases removed from V and 1 base from J, the gap between germline ends came to 29 bases. The CDR3 is made up of 18 amino acids. Germline lookup yields CDR1 MNHEY and CDR2 SMNVEV (reference sequence). The CDR3 region is CAAISPPGPPAHNYGYTF. The CDR3 DNA follows: TGTGCCGCTATATCGCCGCCGGGACCCCCCGCACATAACTATGGCTACACCTTC.

J is TRBJ2-7 and V is TRBV27, with 11 nucleotides matching TRBD2. V shed 5 bases and J 1 base; nucleotides not matched to a gene: 4. Germline V gives CDR1 MNHEY, CDR2 SMNVEV (reference sequence). CDR3 length: 15 amino acids. The CDR3 region has the DNA TGTGCCAGCAGTCCCGGGACTAGCGGTTCCTACGAGCAGTACTTC. Translation: CASSPGTSGSYEQYF.

The rearrangement links TRBV5-6 to TRBJ2-7; TRBD1 or TRBD2 may be the D gene (6 bases each). Germline-derived CDR1 and CDR2 are SGHDT and YYEEEE. The CDR3 length is 11 residues. V shed 7 bases and J shed 6 bases, with 11 bases lying between them. The CDR3 loop reads CASDRGAEQYF. The CDR3 coding sequence is TGTGCCAGCGATAGGGGGGCCGAGCAGTACTTC. Based on the CDR3 plus reference TRBV5-6 and TRBJ2-7, the full variable domain is DAGVTQSPTHLIKTRGQQVTLRCSPKSGHDTVSWYQQALGQGPQFIFQYYEEEERQRGNFPDRFSGHQFPNYSSELNVNALLLGDSALYLCASDRGAEQYFGPGTRLTVT.

The chain has TRBV6-2 or TRBV6-3 and TRBJ2-1; D is unresolved. Germline CDR1 MNHEY, CDR2 SVGEGT. V lost 2 bases to trimming and J lost 7 bases, with 18 bases between them. This CDR3 has 16 residues. This chain's CDR3 is CASSYPLGGSGNEQFF. The CDR3 coding sequence is TGTGCCAGCAGTTACCCCCTTGGCGGTTCGGGTAATGAGCAGTTCTTC.

The chain recombines TRBV9 with TRBJ2-1; a possible D gene is TRBD1 (7 bases). The V and J ends lost 4 bases and 0 bases respectively, with 17 bases between them. This CDR3 has 17 amino acids. CDR1 is SGDLS and CDR2 is YYNGEE in the germline V gene. This CDR3 reads CASSPTAGGSSYNEQFF. Written as DNA, the CDR3 is TGTGCCAGCAGCCCCACGGCAGGGGGGAGCTCCTACAATGAGCAGTTCTTC. Full variable domain (rest looked up from reference TRBV9 and TRBJ2-1): DSGVTQTPKHLITATGQRVTLRCSPRSGDLSVYWYQQSLDQGLQFLIQYYNGEERAKGNILERFSAQQFPDLHSELNLSSLELGDSALYFCASSPTAGGSSYNEQFFGPGTRLTVL.

V and J are TRBV7-2 and TRBJ1-3; a possible D gene is TRBD1 (6 bases). This CDR3 spans 15 amino acids. Germline V gene lookup returns CDR1 SGHTA and CDR2 FQGNSA. V dropped 7 bases and J dropped 4 bases, with 17 bases sitting between them. The DNA for the CDR3 is TGTGCCAGCATCGAGGGGGTGTTCGCAGGAAACACCATATATTTT. This translates into CASIEGVFAGNTIYF.

A few counts support this clone. The rearrangement joins TRBV4-3 to TRBJ2-2, with D tentatively TRBD1 (5 bases). CDR1 and CDR2 (germline): LGHNA, YSLEER. This CDR3 is built from 15 residues. The germline V and J ends were trimmed by 0 bases and 3 bases, with 8 bases remaining between them. CDR3: CASSQDRQYTGELFF. Written as DNA, the CDR3 is TGCGCCAGCAGCCAAGATAGACAGTACACCGGGGAGCTGTTTTTT.

The chain uses TRBV19 and TRBJ2-2, with TRBD1 matching 7 bases. In germline, CDR1 is LNHDA, CDR2 SQIVND (reference sequence). V gave up 7 bases and J gave up 4 bases; unmatched junction bases: 6. The CDR3 covers 14 residues. CDR3 amino acids: CASNTGEITGELFF. As DNA, the CDR3 is TGTGCCAGTAATACAGGGGAAATCACCGGGGAGCTGTTTTTT.